What follows describes a single T cell receptor (beta chain). What it binds is unknown. The data derive from a study of OX40 agonist ivuxolimab in advanced cancers. Study findings and constraints: Certain nonresponders likewise exhibited a low normalized T-cell clonal expansion.

Germline CDR1 and CDR2: SGHAT and FQNNGV. Unmatched junction bases numbered 11, after V lost 6 bases and J lost 2 bases. This CDR3 spans 16 amino acids. TCRdb's table, derived via immunoSEQ multiplex PCR, lists solely in-frame clones and lacks some. The sample includes about 45,000 clones, about nine tenths of them seen just once. The TCR was taken from an adult with an advanced solid tumor such as melanoma, head and neck, liver or kidney cancer. The J gene is TRBJ1-1, the V gene TRBV11-2; TRBD1 matches 8 bases. The sample was CD4+ or CD8+ T cells sorted from blood, taken in a trial of the OX40 agonist ivuxolimab. The CDR3 DNA is TGTGCCAGCAGTTTGGGCCCGGGACAGGAAAACACTGAAGCTTTCTTT. Translation: CASSLGPGQENTEAFF.